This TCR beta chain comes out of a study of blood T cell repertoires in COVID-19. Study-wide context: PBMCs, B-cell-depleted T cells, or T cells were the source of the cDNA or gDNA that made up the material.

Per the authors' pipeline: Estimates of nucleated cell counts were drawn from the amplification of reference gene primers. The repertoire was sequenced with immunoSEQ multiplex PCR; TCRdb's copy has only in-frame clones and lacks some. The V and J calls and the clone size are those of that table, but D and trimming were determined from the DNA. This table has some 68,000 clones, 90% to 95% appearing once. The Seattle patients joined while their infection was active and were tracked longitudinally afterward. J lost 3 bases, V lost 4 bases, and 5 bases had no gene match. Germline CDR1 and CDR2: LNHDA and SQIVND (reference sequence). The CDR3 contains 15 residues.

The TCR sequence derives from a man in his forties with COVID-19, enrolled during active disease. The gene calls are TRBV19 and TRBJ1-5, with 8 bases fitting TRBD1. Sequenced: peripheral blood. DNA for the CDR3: TGTGCCAGTAGTAGGGGACAGGCTCCCAATCAGCCCCAGCATTTT. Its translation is CASSRGQAPNQPQHF.